These T cell receptor beta chains were read from a single sample in a study of patients and donors after allogeneic stem cell transplantation. TCRdb analysed the RT-PCR reads with MiXCR anew, one entry per CDR3 protein. Here the sample spans about 960,000 distinct CDR3 sequences, more than 15% being singletons. Specimen: blood, either unsorted or a sorted T cell fraction (not recorded which). The source is a human donor who was either an allogeneic HSCT recipient or a stem cell or donor lymphocyte infusion donor (not recorded which). It is not recorded whose cells these are; they may come from a transplant donor. The CDR3 runs from the conserved cysteine through the conserved F or W. The order of the fields is D gene, V gene, clone size, J gene, CDR3 protein, CDR3 DNA. The D gene is left open where the match is weak. The size entry is marked missing in some rows and otherwise reads once, few, many or a size class.

d_gene: NA
v_gene: TRBV5-6
abundance: NA
j_gene: TRBJ2-1
CDR3aa: CASSLRENNEQFF
CDR3nt: TGTGCCAGCAGCTTGAGGGAGAACAATGAGCAGTTCTTC

d_gene: NA
v_gene: TRBV5-6
abundance: NA
j_gene: TRBJ2-2
CDR3aa: CASSLWTEDTGELFF
CDR3nt: TGTGCCAGCAGCCTGTGGACAGAAGACACCGGGGAGCTGTTTTTT

d_gene: NA
v_gene: TRBV12-3/TRBV12-4
abundance: NA
j_gene: TRBJ1-5
CDR3aa: CASSLFGAGSNQPQHF
CDR3nt: TGTGCCAGCAGTTTATTCGGTGCAGGAAGCAATCAGCCCCAGCATTTT

d_gene: TRBD1
v_gene: TRBV20-1
abundance: few
j_gene: TRBJ1-4
CDR3aa: CSASDRVEKLFF
CDR3nt: TGCAGTGCTAGCGACAGGGTTGAAAAACTGTTTTTT

d_gene: TRBD2
v_gene: TRBV3-1
abundance: NA
j_gene: TRBJ2-1
CDR3aa: CASSLCSGGNYNEQFF
CDR3nt: TGTGCCAGCAGCCTTTGTAGCGGGGGGAACTACAATGAGCAGTTCTTC

d_gene: TRBD2
v_gene: TRBV5-1
abundance: NA
j_gene: TRBJ2-1
CDR3aa: CASSLGTFRLAGGYNEQFF
CDR3nt: TGCGCCAGCAGCTTGGGAACCTTCAGACTAGCGGGAGGGTACAATGAGCAGTTCTTC

d_gene: NA
v_gene: TRBV5-1
abundance: few
j_gene: TRBJ2-3
CDR3aa: CASSLSGYNTDTQYF
CDR3nt: TGCGCCAGCAGCCTCAGCGGGTACAACACAGATACGCAGTATTTT

d_gene: NA
v_gene: TRBV3-1
abundance: NA
j_gene: TRBJ1-2
CDR3aa: CASSPPHRDNYGYTF
CDR3nt: TGTGCCAGCAGCCCCCCACACAGGGATAACTATGGCTACACCTTC

d_gene: NA
v_gene: TRBV15
abundance: few
j_gene: TRBJ2-7
CDR3aa: CATSRVQVSSYEQYF
CDR3nt: TGTGCCACCAGCAGAGTGCAGGTCAGCTCCTACGAGCAGTACTTC

d_gene: NA
v_gene: TRBV7-8
abundance: few
j_gene: TRBJ1-1
CDR3aa: CASSLATAGVAEAFF
CDR3nt: TGTGCCAGCAGCTTAGCTACAGCGGGAGTCGCTGAAGCTTTCTTT

d_gene: NA
v_gene: TRBV7-2
abundance: NA
j_gene: TRBJ1-6
CDR3aa: CASGLEGSSYNSPLHF
CDR3nt: TGTGCCAGCGGCTTGGAGGGCAGCTCCTATAATTCACCCCTCCACTTT

d_gene: TRBD1
v_gene: TRBV12-3/TRBV12-4
abundance: NA
j_gene: TRBJ1-4
CDR3aa: CASSRVRGNEKLFF
CDR3nt: TGTGCCAGCAGTCGGGTCAGGGGGAATGAAAAACTGTTTTTT

d_gene: TRBD2
v_gene: TRBV4-3
abundance: few
j_gene: TRBJ2-3
CDR3aa: CASSPAGTSGGSSYTDTQYF
CDR3nt: TGCGCCAGCAGCCCCGCCGGGACTAGCGGGGGGTCCTCTTACACAGATACGCAGTATTTT

d_gene: NA
v_gene: TRBV7-9
abundance: NA
j_gene: TRBJ1-4
CDR3aa: CASSSPRLGAKLFF
CDR3nt: TGTGCCAGCAGCTCACCTAGATTGGGGGCCAAACTGTTTTTT

d_gene: NA
v_gene: TRBV5-1
abundance: few
j_gene: TRBJ2-3
CDR3aa: CASSPASRRLTDTQYF
CDR3nt: TGCGCCAGCAGCCCCGCGAGCCGGCGGCTCACAGATACGCAGTATTTT

d_gene: TRBD2
v_gene: TRBV28
abundance: NA
j_gene: TRBJ2-5
CDR3aa: CASRAGTSGRAIWETQYF
CDR3nt: TGTGCCAGCAGGGCCGGGACTAGCGGGAGGGCCATTTGGGAGACCCAGTACTTC

d_gene: NA
v_gene: TRBV5-1
abundance: few
j_gene: TRBJ1-2
CDR3aa: CASSLGHRDNYGYTF
CDR3nt: TGCGCCAGCAGCTTAGGGCACCGGGATAACTATGGCTACACCTTC

d_gene: NA
v_gene: TRBV5-6
abundance: few
j_gene: TRBJ2-5
CDR3aa: CASSFNSETQYF
CDR3nt: TGTGCCAGCAGCTTTAACTCGGAGACCCAGTACTTC

d_gene: TRBD2
v_gene: TRBV12-3/TRBV12-4
abundance: few
j_gene: TRBJ2-7
CDR3aa: CASSLAGREDPYEQYF
CDR3nt: TGTGCCAGCAGTTTAGCGGGACGGGAGGACCCCTACGAGCAGTACTTC

d_gene: NA
v_gene: TRBV7-2
abundance: NA
j_gene: TRBJ1-4
CDR3aa: CASSLTANEKLFF
CDR3nt: TGTGCCAGCAGCTTGACGGCTAATGAAAAACTGTTTTTT

d_gene: NA
v_gene: TRBV11-2
abundance: few
j_gene: TRBJ2-3
CDR3aa: CASSPTTTQYF
CDR3nt: TGTGCCAGCAGCCCCACCACTACGCAGTATTTT

d_gene: TRBD2
v_gene: TRBV27
abundance: NA
j_gene: TRBJ2-1
CDR3aa: CASTRGRGYNEQFF
CDR3nt: TGTGCCAGCACTCGCGGGAGAGGGTACAATGAGCAGTTCTTC

d_gene: NA
v_gene: TRBV18
abundance: few
j_gene: TRBJ1-1
CDR3aa: CASSPPDSHAFF
CDR3nt: TGTGCCAGCTCACCACCGGACAGCCACGCTTTCTTT

d_gene: NA
v_gene: TRBV12-3/TRBV12-4
abundance: few
j_gene: TRBJ1-5
CDR3aa: CASSFIGQANQPQHF
CDR3nt: TGTGCCAGCAGTTTTATCGGGCAGGCAAATCAGCCCCAGCATTTT

d_gene: TRBD1
v_gene: TRBV20-1
abundance: NA
j_gene: TRBJ2-1
CDR3aa: CSARESGQGYNEQFF
CDR3nt: TGCAGTGCTAGGGAATCGGGACAGGGATACAATGAGCAGTTCTTC

d_gene: NA
v_gene: TRBV5-5
abundance: NA
j_gene: TRBJ2-3
CDR3aa: CASNSDFTQYF
CDR3nt: TGTGCCAGCAACTCAGATTTTACGCAGTATTTT

d_gene: TRBD2
v_gene: TRBV28
abundance: few
j_gene: TRBJ2-1
CDR3aa: CASSLLTGGSRNEQFF
CDR3nt: TGTGCCAGCAGTTTATTAACGGGGGGGAGCCGCAATGAGCAGTTCTTC

d_gene: NA
v_gene: TRBV10-3
abundance: many
j_gene: TRBJ2-3
CDR3aa: CAISPGVARSTDTQYF
CDR3nt: TGTGCCATCAGCCCCGGGGTAGCGCGAAGCACAGATACGCAGTATTTT

d_gene: NA
v_gene: TRBV11-2
abundance: few
j_gene: TRBJ2-5
CDR3aa: CASSLDLYGPQETQYF
CDR3nt: TGTGCCAGCAGCTTAGATCTATACGGTCCCCAAGAGACCCAGTACTTC

d_gene: NA
v_gene: TRBV7-8
abundance: NA
j_gene: TRBJ2-7
CDR3aa: CASSLVRLADYEQYF
CDR3nt: TGTGCCAGCAGCTTAGTTCGACTGGCTGATTACGAGCAGTACTTC

d_gene: NA
v_gene: TRBV6-5
abundance: few
j_gene: TRBJ1-5
CDR3aa: CASSYSRQGNQPQHF
CDR3nt: TGTGCCAGCAGTTACTCGAGGCAGGGGAATCAGCCCCAGCATTTT

d_gene: TRBD1
v_gene: TRBV5-6
abundance: few
j_gene: TRBJ1-1
CDR3aa: CASSLFGTAVNTEAFF
CDR3nt: TGTGCCAGCAGCTTGTTCGGGACAGCCGTGAACACTGAAGCTTTCTTT

d_gene: NA
v_gene: TRBV6-1
abundance: NA
j_gene: TRBJ1-2
CDR3aa: CASSPTPDLYGYTF
CDR3nt: TGTGCCAGCAGCCCAACCCCCGATTTGTATGGCTACACCTTC

d_gene: NA
v_gene: TRBV10-3
abundance: few
j_gene: TRBJ1-1
CDR3aa: CAISEFNTEAFF
CDR3nt: TGTGCCATCAGTGAGTTTAACACTGAAGCTTTCTTT

d_gene: NA
v_gene: TRBV7-9
abundance: NA
j_gene: TRBJ2-5
CDR3aa: CASSTAPRGQETQYF
CDR3nt: TGTGCCAGCAGCACCGCCCCGCGGGGACAAGAGACCCAGTACTTC

d_gene: NA
v_gene: TRBV29-1
abundance: few
j_gene: TRBJ2-7
CDR3aa: CSGAVKQSSYEQYF
CDR3nt: TGCAGCGGTGCCGTTAAGCAGAGCTCCTACGAGCAGTACTTC

d_gene: NA
v_gene: TRBV12-3/TRBV12-4
abundance: few
j_gene: TRBJ1-6
CDR3aa: CASSFPQSSYNSPLHF
CDR3nt: TGTGCCAGCAGTTTCCCACAGAGCTCCTATAATTCACCCCTCCACTTT

d_gene: NA
v_gene: TRBV12-3/TRBV12-4
abundance: NA
j_gene: TRBJ1-6
CDR3aa: CASSPNLDGSPLHF
CDR3nt: TGTGCCAGCAGCCCTAATTTGGATGGTTCACCCCTCCACTTT

d_gene: NA
v_gene: TRBV29-1
abundance: NA
j_gene: TRBJ1-3
CDR3aa: CSVEDLPGTGNTIYF
CDR3nt: TGCAGCGTTGAAGATCTGCCGGGGACTGGAAACACCATATATTTT

d_gene: NA
v_gene: TRBV7-2
abundance: NA
j_gene: TRBJ2-7
CDR3aa: CASSLAPPYDRYEQYF
CDR3nt: TGTGCCAGCAGCTTAGCCCCTCCTTACGACCGGTACGAGCAGTACTTC

d_gene: NA
v_gene: TRBV24-1
abundance: NA
j_gene: TRBJ1-2
CDR3aa: CATSDSLQIPGTLYGYTF
CDR3nt: TGTGCCACCAGTGATTCCCTCCAGATCCCCGGGACACTCTATGGCTACACCTTC